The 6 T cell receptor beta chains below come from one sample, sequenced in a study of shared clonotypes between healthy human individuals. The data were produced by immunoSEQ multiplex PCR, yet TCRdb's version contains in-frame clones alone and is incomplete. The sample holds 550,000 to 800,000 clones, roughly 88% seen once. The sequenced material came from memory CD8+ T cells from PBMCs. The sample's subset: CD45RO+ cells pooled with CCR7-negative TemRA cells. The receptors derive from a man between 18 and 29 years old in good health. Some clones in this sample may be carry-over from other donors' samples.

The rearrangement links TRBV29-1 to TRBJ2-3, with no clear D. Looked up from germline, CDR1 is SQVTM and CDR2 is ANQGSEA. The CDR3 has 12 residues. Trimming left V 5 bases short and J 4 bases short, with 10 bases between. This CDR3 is CSVTSFPDTQYF. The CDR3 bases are TGCAGCGTTACAAGTTTTCCAGATACGCAGTATTTT.

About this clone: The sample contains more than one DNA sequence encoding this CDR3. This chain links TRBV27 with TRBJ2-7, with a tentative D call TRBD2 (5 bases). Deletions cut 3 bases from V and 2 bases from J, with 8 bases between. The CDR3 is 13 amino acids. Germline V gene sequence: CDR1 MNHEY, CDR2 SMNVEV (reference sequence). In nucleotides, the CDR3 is TGTGCCAGCAGTTTCGGGGTCGCCTACGAGCAGTACTTC. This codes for CASSFGVAYEQYF.

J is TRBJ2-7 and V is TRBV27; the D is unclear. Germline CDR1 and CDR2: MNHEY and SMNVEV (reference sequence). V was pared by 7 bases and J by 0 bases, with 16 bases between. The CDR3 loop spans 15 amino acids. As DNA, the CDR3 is TGTGCCAGCACCTCAGGCACGGAACACTCCTACGAGCAGTACTTC. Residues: CASTSGTEHSYEQYF.

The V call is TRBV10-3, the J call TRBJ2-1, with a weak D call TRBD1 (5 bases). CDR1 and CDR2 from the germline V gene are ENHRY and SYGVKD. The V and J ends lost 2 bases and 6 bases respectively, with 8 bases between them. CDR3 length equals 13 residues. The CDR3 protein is CAISEGRANEQFF. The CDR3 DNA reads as TGTGCCATCAGTGAGGGCAGGGCCAATGAGCAGTTCTTC.

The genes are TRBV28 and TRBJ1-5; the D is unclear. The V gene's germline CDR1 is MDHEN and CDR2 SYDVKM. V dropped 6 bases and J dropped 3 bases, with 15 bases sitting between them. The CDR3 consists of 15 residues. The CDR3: CASSWKAGSNQPQHF. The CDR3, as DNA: TGTGCCAGCAGCTGGAAAGCAGGTTCCAATCAGCCCCAGCATTTT.

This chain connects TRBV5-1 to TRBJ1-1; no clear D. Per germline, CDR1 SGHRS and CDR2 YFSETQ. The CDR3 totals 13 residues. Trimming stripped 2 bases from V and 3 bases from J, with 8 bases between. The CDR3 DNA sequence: TGCGCCAGCAGCTTATTAGTGGACACTGAAGCTTTCTTT. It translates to CASSLLVDTEAFF.